The T cell receptor (beta chain) under discussion was sequenced for a study of regulatory T cells. The table lists this clone with a count of one. Its antigen is unidentified. Overall study findings and caveats: Hydrophobic residues at CDR3 positions 6 and 7 were enriched in conventional CD4+ T cells of CD3G-deficient patients.

A couple of CD3G-deficient patients had more severe autoimmunity; all had some. At testing, patients were 2 to 39 years old, with reduced naive and increased memory T-cell proportions. Sorting split CD4+ cells into CD25-high CD127-low Tregs and CD25-low CD127-high conventional T cells. The PCR used 52 TRBV and 13 TRBJ primers. Profiled with immunoSEQ multiplex PCR; TCRdb holds only in-frame clones, not every one. The repertoire consists of 30,000 to 40,000 clones, with around 91% occurring once and the leading ten covering under 2.5%. This CDR3 is 13 amino acids long. V was trimmed by 5 bases and J by 1 base, leaving 9 bases between them. Per the germline V gene, CDR1 is SGHRS and CDR2 is YFSETQ.

The receptor was isolated from a person in their late teens or twenties with CD3G deficiency. The V gene is TRBV5-1, the J gene TRBJ2-5; D call uncertain. Sequencing input: conventional CD4+ T cells sorted from blood. The CDR3 reads CASSPAFQETQYF. For the CDR3, the DNA is TGCGCCAGCAGTCCAGCCTTCCAAGAGACCCAGTACTTC. Filled out from reference TRBV5-1 and TRBJ2-5, the complete variable domain reads KAGVTQTPRYLIKTRGQQVTLSCSPISGHRSVSWYQQTPGQGLQFLFEYFSETQRNKGNFPGRFSGRQFSNSRSEMNVSTLELGDSALYLCASSPAFQETQYFGPGTRLLVL.